What follows is one T cell receptor beta chain and its context. V was trimmed by 3 bases and J by 4 bases, leaving 13 bases between them. From germline, CDR1 is KGHSH and CDR2 LQKENI. The CDR3 is 15 amino acids. These data come from a study of control samples from healthy donors and cancer patients. The protocol was immunoSEQ multiplex PCR, while the TCRdb copy is restricted to in-frame clones and leaves out a portion. This table has 100,000 to 150,000 clones, around 87% appearing once. This clonotype originated in a man aged 55 to 70 in good health. The rearrangement links TRBV18 to TRBJ1-5; weak D call: TRBD1 (6 bases). Sequencing was performed on blood. The CDR3 DNA is TGTGCCAGCTCACCGGAGCCGACAGGTAATCAGCCCCAGCATTTT. Its translation is CASSPEPTGNQPQHF. The entire variable domain, with the rest obtained from reference TRBV18 and TRBJ1-5, is as follows: NAGVMQNPRHLVRRRGQEARLRCSPMKGHSHVYWYRQLPEEGLKFMVYLQKENIIDESGMPKERFSAEFPKEGPSILRIQQVVRGDSAAYFCASSPEPTGNQPQHFGDGTRLSIL.